This note documents a single T cell receptor (beta chain) sequence. The entry originates in a study of CD8 T cells in Susac syndrome. It was treatment-naive patients with stable or active relapsing-remitting disease who made up the multiple sclerosis controls. Roughly 0.45 to 1 ug RNA was reverse transcribed with random hexamers. The CDR3 of TCR beta was amplified by immunoSEQ multiplex PCR across 54 Vbeta and 13 Jbeta. TCRdb recomputed calls from the immunoSEQ multiplex PCR reads with MiXCR, one row per CDR3 protein. The sample carries about 140,000 distinct CDR3 sequences, roughly 95% recorded once. Trimming pared 4 bases from V and 0 bases from J, leaving 7 bases between. In germline, CDR1 is LGHDT, CDR2 YNNKEL (reference sequence). The CDR3 has 14 amino acids.

The chain recombines TRBV3-1 with TRBJ1-5; D gene uncertain. The sample comprised CD4+ T cells from PBMCs. This sequence originates from a human donor with multiple sclerosis. The CDR3 sequence: CASSLTGSNQPQHF. The CDR3 DNA reads as TGTGCCAGCAGCCTTACGGGTAGCAATCAGCCCCAGCATTTT.